This record covers a single TCR beta chain. Antigen unknown. Treatment reported: 15 to 20 received Ad26.COV2.S at low or high dose, single or two shots; 5 received placebo; per-sample allocation not given. Day 63 following the first vaccine or placebo injection was when the samples were taken. The table came from immunoSEQ multiplex PCR; TCRdb's copy has only in-frame clones and leaves some out. The table shows more than 300,000 clones, with approximately 80% occurring only once. Trimming shortened V by 2 bases and J by 3 bases, and 14 bases separated the two germline ends. This CDR3 has 15 amino acids. Germline V lookup: CDR1 SGHRS, CDR2 YFSETQ. This sample is drawn from a study of Ad26.COV2.S vaccination and SARS-CoV-2 variants. Study information: The donor participated in the COV1001 trial, in its Ad26.COV2.S arm. Study findings and constraints: Greater spike-specific TCR breadth was seen in vaccine recipients than in placebo recipients. There was reportedly substantial breadth in spike-specific CD8+ and CD4+ T cell responses after vaccination.

The origin of this receptor is a person aged 18-60 years who received the Ad26.COV2.S COVID-19 vaccine or a placebo. The sequences come from peripheral blood, collected in a trial of Ad26.COV2.S vaccine versus placebo. The rearrangement joins TRBV5-1 to TRBJ1-2; D is ambiguous. The CDR3 DNA sequence: TGCGCCAGCAGCTTTTCATTCGGATTGGACTATGGCTACACCTTC. It yields the protein CASSFSFGLDYGYTF.